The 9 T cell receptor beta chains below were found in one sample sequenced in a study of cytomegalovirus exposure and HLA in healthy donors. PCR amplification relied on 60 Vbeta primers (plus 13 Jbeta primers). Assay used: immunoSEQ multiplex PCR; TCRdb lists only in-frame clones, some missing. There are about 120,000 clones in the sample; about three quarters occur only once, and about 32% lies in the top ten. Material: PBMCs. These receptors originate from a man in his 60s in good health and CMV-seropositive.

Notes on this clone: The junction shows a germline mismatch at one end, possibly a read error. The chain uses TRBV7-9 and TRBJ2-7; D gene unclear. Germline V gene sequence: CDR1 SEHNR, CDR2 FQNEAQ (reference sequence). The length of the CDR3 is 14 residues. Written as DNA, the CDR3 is TGTTCCAGCAGCTACGAGACTGGAACCTACGAGCAGTACTTC. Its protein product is CSSSYETGTYEQYF.

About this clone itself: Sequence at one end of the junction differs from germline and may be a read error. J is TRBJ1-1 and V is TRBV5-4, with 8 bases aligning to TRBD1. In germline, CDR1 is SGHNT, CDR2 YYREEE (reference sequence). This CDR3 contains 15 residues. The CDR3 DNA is TGTGCCAGCAGCTCTACAGGGGGGGGGAACGCTGAAGCTTTCTTT. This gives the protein CASSSTGGGNAEAFF.

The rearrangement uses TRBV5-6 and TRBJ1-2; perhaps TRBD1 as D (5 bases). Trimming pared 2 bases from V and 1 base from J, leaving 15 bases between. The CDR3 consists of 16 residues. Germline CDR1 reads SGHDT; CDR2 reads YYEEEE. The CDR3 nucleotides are TGTGCCAGCAGCTTCGTGGGGCAGGAGAGTAACTATGGCTACACCTTC. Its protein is CASSFVGQESNYGYTF.

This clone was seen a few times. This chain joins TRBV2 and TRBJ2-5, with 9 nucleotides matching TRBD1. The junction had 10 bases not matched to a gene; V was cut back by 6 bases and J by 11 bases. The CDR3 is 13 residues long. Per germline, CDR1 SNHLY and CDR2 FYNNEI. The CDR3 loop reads CASREETGGRQYF. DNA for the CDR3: TGTGCCAGCAGAGAGGAGACAGGGGGGAGACAGTACTTC. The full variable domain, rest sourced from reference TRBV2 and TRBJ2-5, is EPEVTQTPSHQVTQMGQEVILRCVPISNHLYFYWYRQILGQKVEFLVSFYNNEISEKSEIFDDQFSVERPDGSNFTLKIRSTKLEDSAMYFCASREETGGRQYFGPGTRLLVL.

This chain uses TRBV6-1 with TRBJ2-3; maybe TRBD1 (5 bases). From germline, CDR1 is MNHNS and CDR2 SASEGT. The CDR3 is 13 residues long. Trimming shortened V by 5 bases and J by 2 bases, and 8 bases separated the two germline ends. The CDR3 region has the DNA TGTGCCAGCAGTCGACAGTACACAGATACGCAGTATTTT. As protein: CASSRQYTDTQYF.

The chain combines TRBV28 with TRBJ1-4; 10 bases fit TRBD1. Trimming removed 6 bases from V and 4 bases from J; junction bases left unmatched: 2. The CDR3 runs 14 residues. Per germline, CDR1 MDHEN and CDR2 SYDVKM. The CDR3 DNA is TGTGCCAGCAGCCGGGACAGGGGTAATGAAAAACTGTTTTTT. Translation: CASSRDRGNEKLFF. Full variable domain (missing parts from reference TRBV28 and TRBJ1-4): DVKVTQSSRYLVKRTGEKVFLECVQDMDHENMFWYRQDPGLGLRLIYFSYDVKMKEKGDIPEGYSVSREKKERFSLILESASTNQTSMYLCASSRDRGNEKLFFGSGTQLSVL.

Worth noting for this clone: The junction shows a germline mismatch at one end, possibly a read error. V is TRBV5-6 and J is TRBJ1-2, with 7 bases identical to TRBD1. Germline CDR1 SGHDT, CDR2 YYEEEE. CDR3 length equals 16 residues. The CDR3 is CASRLGQIKNSYGYTF. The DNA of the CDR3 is TGTGCCAGCAGGTTGGGACAGATTAAAAACTCCTATGGCTACACCTTC.

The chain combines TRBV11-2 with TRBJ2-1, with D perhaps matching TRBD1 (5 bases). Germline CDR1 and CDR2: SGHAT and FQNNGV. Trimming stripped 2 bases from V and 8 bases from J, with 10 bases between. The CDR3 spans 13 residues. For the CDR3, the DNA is TGTGCCAGCAGCTTAATTGTCAGGGATGAGCAGTTCTTC. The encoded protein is CASSLIVRDEQFF.

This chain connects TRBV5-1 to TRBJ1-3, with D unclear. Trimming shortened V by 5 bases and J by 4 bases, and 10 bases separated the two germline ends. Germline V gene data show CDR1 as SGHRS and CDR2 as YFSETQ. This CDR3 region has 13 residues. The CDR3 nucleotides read TGCGCCAGCAGTCAAACACCCGGAAACACCATATATTTT. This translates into CASSQTPGNTIYF.